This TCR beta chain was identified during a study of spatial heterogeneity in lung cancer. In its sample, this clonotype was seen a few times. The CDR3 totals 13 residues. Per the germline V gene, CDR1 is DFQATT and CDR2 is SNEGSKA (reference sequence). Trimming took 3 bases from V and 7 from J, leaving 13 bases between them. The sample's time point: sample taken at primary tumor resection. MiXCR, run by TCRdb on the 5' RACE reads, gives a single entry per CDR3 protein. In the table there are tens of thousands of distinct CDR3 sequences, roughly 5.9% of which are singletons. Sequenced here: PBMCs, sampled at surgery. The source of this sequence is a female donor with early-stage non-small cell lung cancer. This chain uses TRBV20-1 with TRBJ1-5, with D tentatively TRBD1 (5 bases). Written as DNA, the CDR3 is TGCAGTGCTAGTGTCCAGGGAGGACAGCCCCAGCATTTT. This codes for CSASVQGGQPQHF.